This note documents a single T cell receptor beta chain sequence. Its matching antigen is unknown. Trimming left V 2 bases short and J 7 bases short, with 12 bases between. The CDR3 extends over 13 amino acids. Germline CDR1 is SGHTA and CDR2 is FQGTGA. Each subset's genomic DNA was shared equally among a number of immunoSEQ plates. TCRdb keeps only in-frame clones here, not all; method: immunoSEQ multiplex PCR. The sample yields roughly 1 million clones, approximately 80% seen once. This entry belongs to a study of shared clonotypes between healthy human individuals. For the study at large: The donor group consisted of a couple of women and a few men, aged 18 to 49.

The donors, all of them Caucasian adults, lived in Nashville, Tennessee. Overall study results and limits: Naive subsets generally had larger estimated richness than memory subsets.

This chain joins TRBV7-3 and TRBJ2-7, with D perhaps matching TRBD1 or TRBD2 (5 bases each). Source material: memory CD4+ T cells from PBMCs. Regarding subset: CD45RA-negative fraction. The receptor's source is a man younger than 35 in good health. Some clones in this sample may be carry-over from other donors' samples. The CDR3 coding sequence is TGTGCCAGCAGCTTAGGGACCCTAGGGGAGCAGTACTTC. Translation gives CASSLGTLGEQYF.